A single T cell receptor beta chain is shown here with its context. Its antigen is currently unknown. This sample is drawn from a study of cytomegalovirus exposure and HLA in healthy donors. General study results and limits: Versus the roughly 640-donor mean, an Asian-associated ancestry cluster reportedly showed fewer N-insertions in a later analysis. It was assumed in the presence/absence analyses that sequencing depth was roughly uniform across donors.

In the PCR, 60 Vbeta and 13 Jbeta primers were used. Data came from immunoSEQ multiplex PCR; TCRdb stores just in-frame clones and leaves some out. The data hold more than 140,000 clones, with roughly four fifths observed a single time. CDR3 length: 16 amino acids. Germline V CDR1 and CDR2: SGHAT, FQNNGV. The J segment lost 0 bases and the V segment lost 1 base, leaving 3 bases of the junction unmatched. Each donor was nominally healthy when sampled (though unrecorded immune exposures were likely). The sample comprised PBMCs. The clonotype comes from a man younger than 35 in good health and CMV-seropositive. The genes are TRBV11-2 and TRBJ2-7; 10 positions match TRBD2. As DNA, the CDR3 is TGTGCCAGCAGCTTAGGTTGGACTAGCGGCTCCTACGAGCAGTACTTC. Its protein is CASSLGWTSGSYEQYF.